Listed here is a single TCR beta chain. What it recognizes is unknown. The data were taken from a study of long-term antiretroviral therapy in people with HIV. Looked up from germline, CDR1 is SNHLY and CDR2 is FYNNEI. The CDR3 runs to 16 residues. The junction had 6 bases not matched to a gene; V was cut back by 4 bases and J by 1 base. Broader study findings: Post-ART diversity increased but stayed below transplant donor controls.

They ran version v3.0 of the immunoSEQ assay at survey level. The repertoire was sequenced with immunoSEQ multiplex PCR; TCRdb's copy has only in-frame clones and lacks some. The sample gives 20,000 to 25,000 clones, about 87% of which show up once; about 3.5% is in the top ten. This sequence was found in a woman aged 45 to 65 with HIV. The source material was unsorted PBMCs, sampled 2.6 years after starting antiretroviral therapy. The V and J genes are TRBV2 and TRBJ1-5; 8 nucleotides match TRBD1. DNA for the CDR3: TGTGCCAGCAGTGGGACAGGGATCAGGAGCAATCAGCCCCAGCATTTT. This translates into CASSGTGIRSNQPQHF.